The T cell receptor (beta chain) under discussion was sequenced for a study of cytomegalovirus exposure and HLA in healthy donors. Study-wide background: Drawn from HLA-typed donors, roughly 87 million unique TCRs were held in an early data release.

V trimming: 2 bases; J trimming: 6 bases; junction bases outside the gene matches: 5. Germline-derived CDR1 and CDR2 are GTSNPN and SVGIG (reference sequence). This CDR3 is built from 15 residues. Primers: 60 Vbeta forward and 13 Jbeta reverse. Clones were sequenced by immunoSEQ multiplex PCR, and TCRdb holds only the in-frame ones, with some missing. The sample has roughly 100,000 clones, about 13% seen once; the top ten hold about a sixth. Findings and caveats of the study: The records held CMV serostatus as the only immune exposure information. Of the V segments, some could not be distinguished, including TRBV6-2 and TRBV6-3, and were excluded. At a 0.05 false discovery rate, a later analysis found roughly 17,000 TCR beta sequences to be associated with HLA alleles.

This clone showed up just a few times. Its antigen is not identified. Within the sample, other DNA sequences also encode this same CDR3. Source material: PBMCs. This TCR was sampled from a man aged 35 to 55 in good health and CMV-seropositive. V and J are TRBV30 and TRBJ2-2; TRBD2 matches 11 bases. The CDR3 DNA is TGTGCCTGGAGTTCACTGGGACTAGCGGCCGGGGAGCTGTTTTTT. Translated: CAWSSLGLAAGELFF. Full variable domain (remainder filled in from reference TRBV30 and TRBJ2-2): SQTIHQWPATLVQPVGSPLSLECTVEGTSNPNLYWYRQAAGRGLQLLFYSVGIGQISSEVPQNLSASRPQDRQFILSSKKLLLSDSGFYLCAWSSLGLAAGELFFGEGSRLTVL.